These T cell receptor beta chains were read from a single sample in a study of blood T cell repertoires in COVID-19. Some clones are missing from TCRdb's copy, which holds only in-frame ones; the method was immunoSEQ multiplex PCR. The sample holds 110,000 to 150,000 clones; 87% are singletons and the top ten take around 10%. Sequencing was performed on PBMCs or T cells enriched from blood (not recorded which). Receptors were obtained from a man aged 55 to 70 who had recovered from COVID-19. Each CDR3 is given with its conserved first and last residue. Fields, in order: J gene, V gene, clone size, D gene, CDR3 protein, CDR3 DNA. A D gene is named only where the DNA matches it firmly. Size tells how often a clone was seen (once, few, many) or the class of an expanded clone, and some rows leave it out.

TRBJ1-4,TRBV5-6,few,NA,CASSLWGGEKLFF,TGTGCCAGCAGCTTGTGGGGGGGTGAAAAACTGTTTTTT
TRBJ2-2,TRBV7-3,once,TRBD1,CASSPQGRELFF,TGTGCCAGCAGCCCACAGGGGAGGGAGCTGTTTTTT
TRBJ1-1,TRBV29-1,NA,NA,CSVEKQATEAFF,TGCAGCGTTGAAAAGCAGGCCACTGAAGCTTTCTTT
TRBJ2-1,TRBV30,NA,TRBD1,CAWRDRVVHWYNEQFF,TGTGCCTGGAGGGACAGGGTAGTGCATTGGTACAATGAGCAGTTCTTC
TRBJ1-1,TRBV12-5,NA,NA,CASAGTFNTEAFF,TGTGCTAGTGCAGGGACATTTAACACTGAAGCTTTCTTT
TRBJ1-5,TRBV7-2,NA,TRBD1,CASSLVGTGAQPQHF,TGTGCCAGCAGCTTAGTTGGGACAGGGGCCCAGCCCCAGCATTTT
TRBJ2-7,TRBV27,once,NA,CASSLSGRLSSYEQYF,TGTGCCAGCAGTTTATCGGGGCGCCTCAGCTCCTACGAGCAGTACTTC
TRBJ2-7,TRBV24-1,NA,TRBD1,CATSDPRDRGFAYEQYF,TGTGCCACCAGTGACCCCCGGGACAGGGGTTTCGCCTACGAGCAGTACTTC
TRBJ1-3,TRBV4-1,NA,TRBD1,CASSQRDSQNSGNTIYF,TGCGCCAGCAGCCAGAGGGACAGCCAAAACTCTGGAAACACCATATATTTT
TRBJ2-6,TRBV2,NA,NA,CASSQLSSGANVLTF,TGTGCCAGCAGTCAACTTAGCTCTGGGGCCAACGTCCTGACTTTC
TRBJ2-7,TRBV15,NA,TRBD2,CATSRSSGGVYEQYF,TGTGCCACCAGCAGGTCTAGCGGGGGGGTCTACGAGCAGTACTTC
TRBJ2-3,TRBV5-4,NA,NA,CASSLWEQDTQYF,TGTGCCAGCAGCCTTTGGGAGCAAGATACGCAGTATTTT
TRBJ1-1,TRBV28,NA,TRBD1,CASSLGGQGSEAFF,TGTGCCAGCAGTTTAGGGGGACAGGGCTCTGAAGCTTTCTTT
TRBJ1-4,TRBV7-9,NA,NA,CASSFRGRGGEKLFF,TGTGCCAGCAGCTTCAGGGGACGAGGTGGTGAAAAACTGTTTTTT
TRBJ1-5,TRBV19,NA,NA,CASSARGGGNQPQHF,TGTGCCAGTAGTGCGAGAGGCGGTGGCAATCAGCCCCAGCATTTT
TRBJ2-7,TRBV5-6,NA,TRBD1,CASSLVGQGTYEQYF,TGTGCCAGCAGCTTGGTAGGACAGGGGACCTACGAGCAGTACTTC
TRBJ2-1,TRBV16,NA,TRBD2,CASSQSVLAGNEQFF,TGTGCCAGCAGCCAATCGGTCCTAGCGGGGAATGAGCAGTTCTTC
TRBJ1-5,TRBV19,once,NA,CASGGQLSNQPQHF,TGTGCCAGTGGTGGACAGCTTAGCAATCAGCCCCAGCATTTT
TRBJ1-5,TRBV30,NA,NA,CAWSAKTGNNQPQHF,TGTGCCTGGAGTGCCAAAACAGGGAACAATCAGCCCCAGCATTTT
TRBJ2-5,TRBV5-1,NA,NA,CASTETPQETQYF,TGCGCCAGCACCGAGACACCCCAAGAGACCCAGTACTTC
TRBJ2-2,TRBV19,many,TRBD1,CASRVPDRGLGELFF,TGTGCCAGTAGGGTCCCGGACAGGGGGCTCGGGGAGCTGTTTTTT
TRBJ1-2,TRBV2,once,TRBD1,CASSLQGEGYTF,TGTGCCAGCAGCTTACAGGGGGAGGGCTACACCTTC
TRBJ2-5,TRBV30,NA,TRBD2,CAWSPGTSGRASETQYF,TGTGCCTGGAGTCCCGGGACTAGCGGGAGGGCCTCGGAGACCCAGTACTTC
TRBJ2-1,TRBV24-1,NA,NA,CATSRSQPDEQFF,TGTGCCACCAGTAGGAGCCAACCAGATGAGCAGTTCTTC
TRBJ1-4,TRBV5-8,NA,TRBD1,CASSYGTGDLNEKLFF,TGTGCCAGCAGTTACGGGACAGGGGACCTTAATGAAAAACTGTTTTTT
TRBJ2-1,TRBV10-2,NA,TRBD2,CASSDPTSGAYNEQFF,TGCGCCAGCAGTGACCCGACTAGCGGGGCATACAATGAGCAGTTCTTC
TRBJ2-7,TRBV18,once,TRBD2,CASSHGLAGGGPRYEQYF,TGTGCCAGCTCCCATGGACTAGCGGGGGGGGGACCTCGGTACGAGCAGTACTTC
TRBJ1-1,TRBV5-1,NA,NA,CASSLSRGNTEAFF,TGCGCCAGCAGTCTATCCCGGGGAAACACTGAAGCTTTCTTT